The present TCR beta chain was sequenced within a study of post-analysis software for immune sequencing data. General study findings and limits: With TRBV5-6, TRBV5-1 and TRBV20-1 included, a handful of TRBV segments were more frequent in patients than in controls.

The trim removed 1 base at V and 2 bases at J, leaving 5 bases unmatched. The germline CDR1 and CDR2 sequences are DFQATT and SNEGSKA (reference sequence). The CDR3 consists of 15 residues. Unique molecular identifiers had been added to the TCR beta cDNA libraries. A single record per CDR3 protein comes from TCRdb applying MiXCR to the PCR reads. The sample yields hundreds of thousands of distinct CDR3 sequences, 44% seen once. A word on this clonotype: Its target is unknown.

This clonotype was obtained from a girl aged 10-17 years with multiple sclerosis. The chain joins TRBV20-1 to TRBJ2-5; the match to TRBD2 covers 9 bases. Sequenced input: blood. The CDR3 spells CSARVAGGGQETQYF. The CDR3 coding sequence is TGCAGTGCTAGAGTCGCGGGAGGGGGTCAAGAGACCCAGTACTTC.